What follows is one TCR beta chain and its context. The germline V gene encodes CDR1 LNHNV and CDR2 YYDKDF (reference sequence). V was pared by 6 bases and J by 2 bases, with 8 bases of the junction left unmatched. This CDR3 comprises 17 residues. This sample is part of a study of blood T cells in healthy people across ages. With a J-beta primer mix and a sample-barcoded 5' primer, a second PCR ran 7 to 11 cycles. Unique molecular identifiers of 12 random nucleotides labeled each cDNA. TCRdb reprocessed the 5' RACE reads via MiXCR and lists one record per CDR3 protein. This sample carries hundreds of thousands of distinct CDR3 sequences, roughly 32% of them seen once, and the ten largest clones take just over 15%.

This receptor was obtained from an elderly woman in good health. Source material: blood. The chain links TRBV15 to TRBJ2-2; 11 positions match TRBD2. CDR3 nucleotide sequence: TGTGCCACCAGGGTACTAGCGGGGGCCTTTAACACCGGGGAGCTGTTTTTT. This codes for CATRVLAGAFNTGELFF. Drawing the rest from reference TRBV15 and TRBJ2-2, the complete variable domain is DAMVIQNPRYQVTQFGKPVTLSCSQTLNHNVMYWYQQKSSQAPKLLFHYYDKDFNNEADTPDNFQSRRPNTSFCFLDIRSPGLGDTAMYLCATRVLAGAFNTGELFFGEGSRLTVL.